The 12 T cell receptor beta chains presented below share a single source sample, sequenced in a study of T cell repertoires in cytomegalovirus infection (dated by TCRdb to the late 2010s). These receptors have no identified antigens. Sequencing used an Illumina HiSeq 1500. TCRdb itself trimmed the public reads at Q25 with fastp, ran MiXCR and retained productive beta chains. CDR3 protein sequences are deduplicated, and each keeps its most common genes and DNA. This sample holds over 100,000 distinct CDR3 sequences; around a tenth were observed only once. The leading ten clones occupy 31% of the sample. Material for sequencing was PBMCs, sequenced either directly or after in vitro stimulation (not recorded which). These receptors all come from a human donor in good health (CMV status not recorded). Some clones in this sample may be carry-over from other donors' samples.

This clonotype appeared a few times. This chain joins TRBV5-4 and TRBJ2-5; TRBD1 agrees at 7 bases. There are 15 residues in the CDR3. Germline V gene lookup returns CDR1 SGHNT and CDR2 YYREEE (reference sequence). V gave up 4 bases and J gave up 5 bases; unmatched junction bases: 11. The CDR3 nucleotides read TGTGCCAGCAGCCCGGGGCAGGGGGTATTGGAGACCCAGTACTTC. This encodes CASSPGQGVLETQYF. The variable domain in full, completed from reference TRBV5-4 and TRBJ2-5, reads ETGVTQSPTHLIKTRGQQVTLRCSSQSGHNTVSWYQQALGQGPQFIFQYYREEENGRGNFPPRFSGLQFPNYSSELNVNALELDDSALYLCASSPGQGVLETQYFGPGTRLLVL.

Concerning this clonotype itself: The junction departs from the called germline gene at one end, perhaps through a read error. The rearrangement links TRBV7-2 to TRBJ2-1; maybe TRBD2 (6 bases). The CDR3 spans 16 residues. CDR1 SGHTA and CDR2 FQGNSA come from the germline V gene. The chain's CDR3 is CAGTPGELLSYNGQFF. Here the CDR3 DNA reads TGTGCCGGCACCCCGGGAGAACTCCTTTCCTACAATGGGCAGTTCTTC.

Ten or more counts support this clonotype. The chain joins TRBV28 to TRBJ2-7; maybe TRBD2 (6 bases). V was shortened by 3 bases and J by 6 bases, with 18 bases between the two germline ends. CDR1 is MDHEN and CDR2 is SYDVKM in the germline V gene. The CDR3 totals 15 residues. CDR3 loop: CASSLWNPWRVEQYV. CDR3 in DNA: TGTGCCAGCAGTTTGTGGAACCCTTGGAGGGTCGAGCAGTACGTC.

This clonotype is a singleton in its sample. The chain carries TRBV30 and TRBJ1-2; 7 bases agree with TRBD1. V shed 0 bases and J 10 bases; nucleotides not matched to a gene: 14. Germline-derived CDR1 and CDR2 are GTSNPN and SVGIG (reference sequence). The CDR3 is 15 residues long. This CDR3 reads CAWSVTLVRQGDYTF. CDR3 in DNA: TGTGCCTGGAGTGTAACCCTCGTGAGGCAGGGGGACTACACCTTC.

This clonotype showed up just a few times. The CDR3 sequence is CSVGTLANTGELFF. The CDR3 DNA reads TGCAGCGTTGGCACCCTTGCGAACACCGGGGAGCTGTTTTTT. The chain is built from TRBV29-1 and TRBJ2-2; D is undetermined. This CDR3 has 14 amino acids. The germline gives CDR1 SQVTM, CDR2 ANQGSEA. Trimming stripped 4 bases from V and 0 bases from J, with 9 bases between.

The chain joins TRBV20-1 to TRBJ1-5; TRBD1 matches at 7 bases. The trim removed 1 base at V and 6 bases at J, leaving 3 bases unmatched. The germline V gene has CDR1 DFQATT and CDR2 SNEGSKA (reference sequence). The CDR3 is 13 residues long. The CDR3 here is CSARAGGGQPQHF. The CDR3 DNA follows: TGCAGTGCTAGAGCAGGGGGAGGTCAGCCCCAGCATTTT.

This clonotype was seen at least ten times. J is TRBJ2-1 and V is TRBV7-9; 11 nucleotides agree with TRBD2. The CDR3 is 14 amino acids. CDR1 and CDR2 from the germline V gene are SEHNR and FQNEAQ (reference sequence). With V trimmed by 3 bases and J by 9 bases, 4 bases remained unmatched. CDR3 region: CASSFSGRAREQFF. Here the CDR3 DNA reads TGTGCCAGCAGCTTTAGCGGGAGGGCCCGTGAGCAGTTCTTC.

The table lists this clonotype with many counts. CDR3 in amino acids: CASSFLTSGEQFF. Here the CDR3 DNA reads TGTGCCAGCAGCTTCTTGACTAGCGGTGAGCAGTTCTTC. The chain combines TRBV7-8 with TRBJ2-1; the match to TRBD2 covers 9 bases. Trimming at V came to 3 bases and at J to 9 bases, leaving 3 bases not matched to a gene. Germline V gene data show CDR1 as SGHVS and CDR2 as FQNEAQ. The CDR3 sequence is 13 residues long. Variable domain in full (rest from reference TRBV7-8 and TRBJ2-1): GAGVSQSPRYKVAKRGQDVALRCDPISGHVSLFWYQQALGQGPEFLTYFQNEAQLDKSGLPSDRFFAERPEGSVSTLKIQRTQQEDSAVYLCASSFLTSGEQFFGPGTRLTVL.

This clonotype has a count of ten or more. V usage is TRBV7-2 and J usage is TRBJ2-1, with D hard to call. This CDR3 region has 15 residues. Trimming cost V 1 base and J 4 bases, with 11 bases left between them. Per germline, CDR1 SGHTA and CDR2 FQGNSA. The CDR3: CASSLEPSIYNEQFF. The DNA of the CDR3 is TGTGCCAGCAGCTTAGAACCCTCCATATACAATGAGCAGTTCTTC.

This chain joins TRBV28 and TRBJ2-7; D is undetermined. Trimming cost V 4 bases and J 5 bases, with 18 bases left between them. This CDR3 comprises 15 residues. The V gene's germline CDR1 is MDHEN and CDR2 SYDVKM. The CDR3 sequence: CASSWTEDRKDEQYF. The CDR3 coding sequence is TGTGCCAGCAGTTGGACCGAGGACCGTAAGGACGAGCAGTACTTC.

This clonotype came up many times. The DNA for the CDR3 is TGTGCCAGCAGCTTAGCCGGGACAGGGCCAGAAGAGACCCAGTACTTC. It encodes CASSLAGTGPEETQYF. The rearrangement joins TRBV7-9 to TRBJ2-5; TRBD1 matches 9 bases. The CDR3 is 16 residues long. Trimming at V came to 0 bases and at J to 3 bases, leaving 5 bases not matched to a gene. The V gene's germline CDR1 is SEHNR and CDR2 FQNEAQ (reference sequence).

V gene TRBV12-3 or TRBV12-4 combines with J gene TRBJ1-4; no definite D call. The CDR3 spans 15 residues. The germline V and J ends were trimmed by 1 base and 4 bases, with 10 bases remaining between them. In nucleotides, the CDR3 is TGTGCCAGCAGTTTAGATCGGCAAGTTAATGAAAAACTGTTTTTT. It specifies CASSLDRQVNEKLFF.